This T cell receptor (beta chain) was recorded in a study of CD8 T cells in Susac syndrome (dated by TCRdb to between 2018 and 2021). For context, the study as a whole: Repertoire sequencing was used to test whether CD8+ T cell activation and differentiation in Susac syndrome was antigen driven. The study compared CD8+ T cell repertoire clonality among 12 healthy donors, approximately 14 Susac syndrome patients and fewer than 19 multiple sclerosis patients. Overall study outcomes, separate from this receptor: The study acknowledged that relatively few individuals were included in the TCR sequencing and HLA analysis.

Worth noting for this clonotype: Its antigen is not yet known. Base qualities are not recorded, but no much larger clone differs from it by a single base.

RNA was extracted with the RNeasy kit and roughly 0.45 to 1 ug was reverse transcribed using random hexamers. The immunoSEQ multiplex PCR assay, which covers 54 Vbeta and 13 Jbeta segments, was used to amplify TCR beta CDR3 regions. Bias from PCR amplification was corrected by using a synthetic template baseline for primer optimization and for computational correction. From the authors' description of their analysis: Reads were annotated to V, D and J genes per IMGT and analyzed with immunoSEQ Analyzer, keeping only productive sequences. To calculate clonality, Shannon entropy was normalized by log2 of the number of productive unique sequences and then subtracted from one. Public and private clones were assessed among the 100 most prevalent clones of each patient and control. A clone was defined as Susac-specific if it was absent from the healthy and MS cohorts, from 950 to 1,300 published viral clones and from other ImmuneACCESS disease sequences. TCRdb applied fastp at Q25 and MiXCR to the public reads, then kept only in-frame beta chains. Rows matching on CDR3 protein sequence are summarized as one entry with the most common DNA and genes. These V and J calls rely on TCRdb rather than the paper's analysis. The sample yields approximately 120,000 distinct CDR3 sequences; over 85% were counted once. The top ten clonotypes cover approximately 0.31% of the sample.

CDR1 and CDR2, per the germline V gene, are SGHRS and YFSETQ. After removal of 3 bases from V and 0 bases from J, the junction retains 13 bases not matched to a gene. Taken from cysteine to phenylalanine, the CDR3 has 19 residues. The CDR3 DNA has 57 bases and is translated from base 1. Peripheral blood CD8+ and CD4+ T cells from healthy donors, Susac syndrome patients and multiple sclerosis patients were profiled using high-throughput TCR beta sequencing. Treatment-naive patients with stable or active relapsing-remitting disease fulfilling revised McDonald criteria were used as multiple sclerosis controls. CD8+ TEMRA cells were enriched by FACS, while bulk CD8+ and CD4+ T cells were purified by magnetic negative isolation. Blood was collected in EDTA tubes and processed within 24 hours, with PBMCs isolated through density gradient centrifugation. PBMCs intended for TCR sequencing were frozen in liquid nitrogen and were later thawed in a 37 degrees C water bath. Purity of sorted or isolated CD4+, CD8+ and CD8+ TEMRA cells was at least 90%.

The sequence joins TRBV5-1 to TRBJ2-7, and TRBD2 matches 12 of the central bases. This sequence was found in a human donor with multiple sclerosis. The sample comprised CD8+ T cells from PBMCs. The CDR3 region reads CASSSGTRLAGATSYEQYF. The nucleotides read TGCGCCAGCAGCTCGGGGACGAGACTAGCGGGGGCTACCTCCTACGAGCAGTACTTC.